The sequence of this T cell receptor (beta chain) was determined in a study of blood T cell repertoires in COVID-19. The overall study: The origin of the acute and convalescent COVID-19 samples was the United States, Italy and Spain.

This clone was observed once. Germline V gene sequence: CDR1 SGHAT, CDR2 FQNNGV. V was clipped by 6 bases and J by 0 bases, with 12 bases between them. The CDR3 consists of 14 residues. Only in-frame clones appear in the TCRdb table, and some are missing; sequencing was by immunoSEQ multiplex PCR. The table records some 270,000 clones, approximately 85% of them present only once. Sequenced: PBMCs or T cells enriched from blood (not recorded which). This chain connects TRBV11-2 to TRBJ2-7; tentatively, D is TRBD1 (6 bases). The sequence was collected from a woman between 50 and 59 years old who had been exposed to COVID-19. DNA of the CDR3: TGTGCCAGCAGGAGGGGGTGGAGCTCCTACGAGCAGTACTTC. Translated: CASRRGWSSYEQYF.